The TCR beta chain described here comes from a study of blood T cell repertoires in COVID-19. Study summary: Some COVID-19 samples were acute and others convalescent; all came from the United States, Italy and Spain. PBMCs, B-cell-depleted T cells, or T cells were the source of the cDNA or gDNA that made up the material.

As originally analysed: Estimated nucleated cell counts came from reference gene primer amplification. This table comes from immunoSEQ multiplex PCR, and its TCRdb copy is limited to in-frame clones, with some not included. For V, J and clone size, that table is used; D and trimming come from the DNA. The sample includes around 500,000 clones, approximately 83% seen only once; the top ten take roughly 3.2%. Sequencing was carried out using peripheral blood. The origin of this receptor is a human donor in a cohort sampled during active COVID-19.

The CDR3 region has the DNA TGTGCCATCGGACTAGCGGCCAAAAACATTCAGTACTTC. This gives the protein CAIGLAAKNIQYF. V is TRBV28 and J is TRBJ2-4; 9 bases are a match to TRBD2. V dropped 10 bases and J dropped 1; count of bases not matched to a gene: 2. This CDR3 spans 13 amino acids. CDR1 is MDHEN and CDR2 is SYDVKM in the germline V gene.